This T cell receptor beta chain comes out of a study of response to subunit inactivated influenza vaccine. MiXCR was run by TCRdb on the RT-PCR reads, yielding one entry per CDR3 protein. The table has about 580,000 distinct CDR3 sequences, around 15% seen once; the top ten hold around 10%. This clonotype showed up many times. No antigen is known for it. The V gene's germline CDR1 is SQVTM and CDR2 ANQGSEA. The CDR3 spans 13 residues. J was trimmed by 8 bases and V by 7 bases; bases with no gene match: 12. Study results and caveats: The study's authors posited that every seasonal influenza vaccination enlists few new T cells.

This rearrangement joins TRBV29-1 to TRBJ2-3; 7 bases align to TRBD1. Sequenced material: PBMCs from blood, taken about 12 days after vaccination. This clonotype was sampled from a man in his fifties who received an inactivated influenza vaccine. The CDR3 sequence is CSGGNDRASTQYF. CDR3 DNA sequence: TGCAGCGGAGGAAATGACAGGGCGAGTACGCAGTATTTT.